Included here is one TCR beta chain sequence, with context. The source of the sample is a study of T cells in Graves' hyperthyroidism and ophthalmopathy. Exclusion followed for patients with uncontrolled infection, other autoimmune disease, pregnancy or lactation. For the diagnoses, clinical symptoms, serum thyroxine and TRAb, thyroid ultrasound and orbital computed tomography were used. TCR beta CDR3 sequences were amplified from RNA transcripts. HTBI primers were used for first-round RT-PCR of the TCR CDR3. TCRdb called the multiplex PCR reads again in MiXCR, with one record for every CDR3 protein. Altogether hundreds of thousands of distinct CDR3 sequences are present, over 40% being singletons, with the ten largest covering less than 9%. V gave up 4 bases and J gave up 4 bases, with 20 bases separating them. This CDR3 has 16 amino acids. From germline, CDR1 is SGHRS and CDR2 YFSETQ.

The J gene is TRBJ1-2, the V gene TRBV5-1; D is perhaps TRBD1 (6 bases). Material for sequencing was peripheral blood or thyroid tissue (not recorded which). The sequence was collected from an adult man with Graves' disease, either hyperthyroidism or ophthalmopathy (not recorded which). CDR3 amino acids: CASSSEQGEISYGYTF. As DNA, the CDR3 is TGCGCCAGCAGCAGCGAACAGGGAGAAATATCCTATGGCTACACCTTC. Together with reference TRBV5-1 and TRBJ1-2, the CDR3 gives the full variable domain: KAGVTQTPRYLIKTRGQQVTLSCSPISGHRSVSWYQQTPGQGLQFLFEYFSETQRNKGNFPGRFSGRQFSNSRSEMNVSTLELGDSALYLCASSSEQGEISYGYTFGSGTRLTVV.